Reported below is one T cell receptor beta chain. Clones were read by immunoSEQ multiplex PCR, and TCRdb kept only the in-frame ones, dropping some. Of about 33,000 clones listed, 90% to 95% are singletons. The data were obtained in a study of circulating and synovial CD4+ cells in juvenile arthritis. The CDR3 loop spans 14 amino acids. Trimming took 2 bases from V and 1 from J, leaving 10 bases between them. Per germline, CDR1 SGHRS and CDR2 YFSETQ. This TCR derives from a human donor with juvenile idiopathic arthritis. Material: CD4+ T cells from blood. The rearrangement joins TRBV5-1 to TRBJ2-7; D is perhaps TRBD1 (7 bases). The DNA of the CDR3 is TGCGCCAGCAGCTTTCAGGGGGGTTCCTACGAGCAGTACTTC. Its protein product is CASSFQGGSYEQYF.